These 30 T cell receptor beta chains came from one sample sequenced in a study of regulatory T cells in long-lasting Graves disease. Time point noted: newly diagnosed GD, antithyroid drugs for less than 3 months. The TCR library used RNA extracted from PBMCs. Building of the TCR beta libraries involved iRepertoire HTBI primers and Arm-PCR of CDR3 regions. MiXCR was run by TCRdb on the multiplex PCR reads, yielding one entry per CDR3 protein. This sample has some 600,000 distinct CDR3 sequences, with around 16% found just once. These same data were also listed under a study on T cells in Graves' hyperthyroidism and ophthalmopathy.

The sample here was peripheral blood mononuclear cells (PBMCs), taken at new diagnosis, from a patient treated with antithyroid drugs. The receptor set was obtained from a man between 18 and 35 years old with Graves disease.

V and J are TRBV18 and TRBJ1-4; possibly TRBD1 for D (6 bases). The CDR3 is made up of 15 amino acids. The V end lost 5 bases, the J end lost 2 bases, and 12 bases lay between the germline ends. CDR1 and CDR2 (germline): KGHSH, LQKENI. CDR3 amino acids: CASSSGVGTNEKLFF. The CDR3 DNA reads TGTGCCAGCTCATCAGGGGTCGGGACTAATGAAAAACTGTTTTTT.

This clonotype turned up a few times. This chain links TRBV20-1 with TRBJ1-2; D not resolved. CDR3 size: 14 residues. Germline lookup yields CDR1 DFQATT and CDR2 SNEGSKA (reference sequence). V lost 0 bases and J lost 0, with 8 bases in between. CDR3 nucleotides: TGCAGTGCTAGAGACGGATCTCCTAACTATGGCTACACCTTC. Its translation is CSARDGSPNYGYTF.

In its sample, this clonotype was seen a few times. This chain uses TRBV20-1 with TRBJ2-2; 7 positions agree with TRBD2. Trimming took 5 bases from V and 4 from J; bases not matched to a gene: 19. The V gene's germline CDR1 is DFQATT and CDR2 SNEGSKA (reference sequence). This CDR3 is 18 amino acids long. Written as DNA, the CDR3 is TGCAGTGCTCAAAGGGAGGGTGGAGCGGGACGGGGCACCGGGGAGCTGTTTTTT. Protein: CSAQREGGAGRGTGELFF.

For the CDR3, the DNA is TGTGCCAGCAGCCAAGGCGACAGCGGGCGGTCCGCTTTCTTT. It is translated as CASSQGDSGRSAFF. This chain connects TRBV7-6 to TRBJ1-1, with D perhaps matching TRBD1 (5 bases). Trimming cost V 5 bases and J 11 bases, with 21 bases left between them. The CDR3 has 14 amino acids. The germline CDR1 and CDR2 sequences are SGHVS and FNYEAQ. Looking up the rest from reference TRBV7-6 and TRBJ1-1 gives the full variable domain: GAGVSQSPRYKVTKRGQDVALRCDPISGHVSLYWYRQALGQGPEFLTYFNYEAQQDKSGLPNDRFSAERPEGSISTLTIQRTEQRDSAMYRCASSQGDSGRSAFFGQGTRLTVV.

This clonotype was found a few times. The chain carries TRBV5-1 and TRBJ2-2; 7 bases are a match to TRBD2. CDR1 is SGHRS and CDR2 is YFSETQ in the germline V gene. The ends lost 5 bases at V and 1 base at J; junction bases unmatched: 5. The CDR3 sequence is 15 residues long. The CDR3: CASSLLAVNTGELFF. CDR3 coding DNA: TGCGCCAGCAGTCTGCTAGCGGTGAACACCGGGGAGCTGTTTTTT.

This clonotype appeared a few times. V and J are TRBV19 and TRBJ2-5; 7 bases fit TRBD2. The CDR3 extends over 13 amino acids. Germline V lookup: CDR1 LNHDA, CDR2 SQIVND (reference sequence). V trimming: 7 bases; J trimming: 4 bases; junction bases outside the gene matches: 6. CDR3: CASKAGDRETQYF. CDR3 DNA sequence: TGTGCCAGTAAGGCGGGAGACCGAGAGACCCAGTACTTC.

This clonotype was observed many times. The genes are TRBV5-1 and TRBJ2-1, with 7 bases identical to TRBD1. This CDR3 is built from 14 residues. V gave up 3 bases and J gave up 6 bases; unmatched junction bases: 6. Germline V gives CDR1 SGHRS, CDR2 YFSETQ. The CDR3 nucleotides read TGCGCCAGCAGCTCCAGGGGGAACTCCAATGAGCAGTTCTTC. It specifies CASSSRGNSNEQFF.

This sequence joins TRBV20-1 and TRBJ1-2; 7 nucleotides align to TRBD1. The germline gives CDR1 DFQATT, CDR2 SNEGSKA (reference sequence). The ends lost 4 bases at V and 6 bases at J; junction bases unmatched: 11. This CDR3 contains 14 residues. Here the CDR3 reads CSANVRQGEDGYTF. The CDR3 region has the DNA TGCAGTGCTAACGTCCGACAGGGTGAAGATGGCTACACCTTC.

The CDR3, as DNA: TGTGCCACCAGTGATCCGACAGGGGGGTTTGATGGCTACACCTTC. This translates into CATSDPTGGFDGYTF. The V gene is TRBV24-1, the J gene TRBJ1-2, with 9 bases identical to TRBD1. CDR3 size: 15 residues. V was pared by 3 bases and J by 6 bases, with 7 bases of the junction left unmatched. Germline V gene sequence: CDR1 KGHDR, CDR2 SFDVKD.

This clonotype appeared many times. The chain is built from TRBV27 and TRBJ2-3; a possible D gene is TRBD1 (6 bases). The CDR3 runs 14 residues. Per germline, CDR1 MNHEY and CDR2 SMNVEV (reference sequence). V was shortened by 6 bases and J by 0 bases, with 10 bases between the two germline ends. The CDR3 spells CASSPQGSTDTQYF. The CDR3 DNA reads TGTGCCAGCAGCCCCCAGGGGAGCACAGATACGCAGTATTTT.

Ten or more counts support this clonotype. The rearrangement links TRBV5-1 to TRBJ2-1; D possibly corresponds to TRBD2 (5 bases). Germline V gene sequence: CDR1 SGHRS, CDR2 YFSETQ. V was trimmed by 5 bases and J by 1 base, leaving 10 bases between them. The CDR3 extends over 14 amino acids. CDR3 DNA sequence: TGCGCCAGCAGACGGGATGGGTCCTACAATGAGCAGTTCTTC. Translation gives CASRRDGSYNEQFF.

This chain joins TRBV7-8 and TRBJ2-2; 8 bases agree with TRBD1. There are 16 residues in the CDR3. Germline V gene data show CDR1 as SGHVS and CDR2 as FQNEAQ. The ends lost 3 bases at V and 4 bases at J; junction bases unmatched: 7. Here the CDR3 DNA reads TGTGCCAGCAGCTTCGACAGGGGACCGGGCACCGGGGAGCTGTTTTTT. It specifies CASSFDRGPGTGELFF.

This clonotype was found many times. The chain has TRBV3-1 and TRBJ2-1; D is perhaps TRBD2 (6 bases). Germline values: CDR1 LGHDT, CDR2 YNNKEL (reference sequence). Trimming removed 1 base from V and 7 bases from J, with 20 bases in between. The CDR3 spans 17 residues. The CDR3 DNA reads TGTGCCAGCAGCCAAGGGGTAAGGGGCGGGGCCGCAAATGAGCAGTTCTTC. Translating it yields CASSQGVRGGAANEQFF.

This clonotype was counted many times. This rearrangement joins TRBV11-3 to TRBJ2-7; TRBD1 aligns across 7 bases. The V gene's germline CDR1 is SGHNT and CDR2 YENEEA. The V and J ends lost 5 bases and 4 bases, in that order; junction bases with no gene match: 5. The CDR3 contains 13 residues. The CDR3 region has the DNA TGTGCCAGCAGCAGTACAGGGGAATACGAGCAGTACTTC. This gives the protein CASSSTGEYEQYF.

This clonotype was seen a handful of times. The chain couples TRBV20-1 to TRBJ1-2; tentatively, D is TRBD1 (5 bases). This CDR3 has 10 amino acids. Germline V gene lookup returns CDR1 DFQATT and CDR2 SNEGSKA (reference sequence). V lost 7 bases and J lost 8, with 11 bases in between. The CDR3 DNA reads TGCAGTGGGGGCCTGGGGGGCTACACCTTC. Translating it yields CSGGLGGYTF.

The chain is built from TRBV5-5 and TRBJ2-7; D might be TRBD2 (5 bases). There are 12 residues in the CDR3. Trimming stripped 2 bases from V and 5 bases from J, with 8 bases between. CDR1 and CDR2 (germline): SGHKS, YYEKEE (reference sequence). The CDR3 DNA follows: TGTGCCAGCAGCTTCAGCGGCCACGAGCAGTACTTC. Its protein product is CASSFSGHEQYF. The full variable domain, rest sourced from reference TRBV5-5 and TRBJ2-7, is DAGVTQSPTHLIKTRGQQVTLRCSPISGHKSVSWYQQVLGQGPQFIFQYYEKEERGRGNFPDRFSARQFPNYSSELNVNALLLGDSALYLCASSFSGHEQYFGPGTRLTVT.

This clonotype was detected ten times or more. The genes are TRBV11-2 and TRBJ2-2, with 16 bases aligning to TRBD2. The CDR3 covers 18 residues. Trimming cost V 5 bases and J 5 bases; bases outside gene matches: 8. The V gene's germline CDR1 is SGHAT and CDR2 FQNNGV. CDR3 DNA sequence: TGTGCCAGCAGCCCCGGGACTAGCGGGAGGGCTCGGACCGGGGAGCTGTTTTTT. Its protein product is CASSPGTSGRARTGELFF.

There are many counts of this clonotype. The chain recombines TRBV30 with TRBJ2-3, with unresolved D. V was shortened by 0 bases and J by 0 bases, with 4 bases between the two germline ends. Germline V CDR1 and CDR2: GTSNPN, SVGIG (reference sequence). The CDR3 sequence is 13 residues long. The CDR3: CAWSVSSTDTQYF. CDR3 nucleotide sequence: TGTGCCTGGAGTGTGTCCAGCACAGATACGCAGTATTTT.

The chain links TRBV7-9 to TRBJ1-3, with TRBD1 as a possible D gene (6 bases). CDR3 size: 14 residues. Trimming left V 7 bases short and J 2 bases short, with 12 bases between. Germline values: CDR1 SEHNR, CDR2 FQNEAQ (reference sequence). The CDR3 region has the DNA TGTGCCAGCACCCCCGGGACAACTGGAAACACCATATATTTT. It is translated as CASTPGTTGNTIYF.

This clonotype showed up many times. This chain uses TRBV28 with TRBJ2-7, with D uncertain. Germline CDR1 reads MDHEN; CDR2 reads SYDVKM. The CDR3 runs to 14 residues. The V and J ends lost 1 base and 2 bases respectively, with 9 bases between them. Written as DNA, the CDR3 is TGTGCCAGCAGTTTATTGGGTCCAACCTACGAGCAGTACTTC. Its translation is CASSLLGPTYEQYF. Full variable domain (missing parts from reference TRBV28 and TRBJ2-7): DVKVTQSSRYLVKRTGEKVFLECVQDMDHENMFWYRQDPGLGLRLIYFSYDVKMKEKGDIPEGYSVSREKKERFSLILESASTNQTSMYLCASSLLGPTYEQYFGPGTRLTVT.

This clonotype showed up just a few times. Here the CDR3 reads CASSTRGTSGTQSEQFF. The CDR3, as DNA: TGTGCCAGCAGCACCCGAGGGACTAGCGGGACTCAGAGTGAGCAGTTCTTC. This sequence joins TRBV7-8 and TRBJ2-1; the match to TRBD2 covers 13 bases. Per germline, CDR1 SGHVS and CDR2 FQNEAQ. V lost 5 bases to trimming and J lost 9 bases; unmatched junction nucleotides: 13. This CDR3 spans 17 amino acids.

This clonotype was observed at least ten times. V gene TRBV12-3 or TRBV12-4 combines with J gene TRBJ2-2; no clear D. Trimming left V 9 bases short and J 2 bases short, with 10 bases between. The CDR3 loop spans 13 amino acids. The CDR3 region has the DNA TGTGCCAGTGTCGTGGGTAACACCGGGGAGCTGTTTTTT. This sequence encodes CASVVGNTGELFF.

Concerning this clonotype: One base away lies a much larger clone, so this may be a sequencing read error. CDR3 in amino acids: CASSYPRFRSGLADGQYF. CDR3 in DNA: TGTGCCAGCAGTTACCCCCGGTTTAGATCGGGACTAGCGGATGGGCAGTACTTC. The chain combines TRBV6-2 or TRBV6-3 with TRBJ2-7; the match to TRBD2 covers 11 bases. Germline V lookup: CDR1 MNHEY, CDR2 SVGEGT. The CDR3 extends over 18 amino acids. After removal of 2 bases from V and 9 bases from J, the junction contained 18 bases not matched to a gene.

The chain is built from TRBV6-1 and TRBJ2-5, with 10 bases lining up with TRBD2. The CDR3 length is 16 residues. The germline CDR1 and CDR2 sequences are MNHNS and SASEGT. Losses at the gene ends were 8 bases for V and 4 bases for J; bases not matched to a gene: 13. CDR3 coding DNA: TGTGCCAGCTTCGGGTATCAGCGGGAGGGCCCAGAGACCCAGTACTTC. Protein product: CASFGYQREGPETQYF.

In its sample, this clonotype was seen many times. This chain connects TRBV28 to TRBJ2-7, with a possible D match to TRBD2 (5 bases). The CDR3 sequence is 12 residues long. The germline V and J ends were trimmed by 2 bases and 6 bases, with 8 bases remaining between them. The germline gives CDR1 MDHEN, CDR2 SYDVKM. CDR3: CASSLPRGEQYF. The DNA of the CDR3 is TGTGCCAGCAGTTTACCCCGGGGCGAGCAGTACTTC.

This clonotype was seen a few times. This chain uses TRBV30 with TRBJ2-3, with D unresolved. V was shortened by 7 bases and J by 2 bases, with 10 bases between the two germline ends. Germline V lookup: CDR1 GTSNPN, CDR2 SVGIG (reference sequence). The CDR3 has 12 residues. The CDR3 nucleotides are TGTGCCTTTCAACCCTACACAGATACGCAGTATTTT. Translation gives CAFQPYTDTQYF.

This clonotype has at least ten counts. This chain connects TRBV27 to TRBJ2-7; weak D call: TRBD2 (6 bases). Germline assignment: CDR1 MNHEY and CDR2 SMNVEV (reference sequence). Deletions cut 0 bases from V and 7 bases from J, with 16 bases between. This CDR3 region has 15 residues. CDR3 amino acids: CASSLSGGAMVEQYF. The CDR3 DNA is TGTGCCAGCAGTTTATCGGGGGGTGCAATGGTGGAGCAGTACTTC.

This clonotype was detected many times. The chain uses TRBV11-2 and TRBJ2-7; TRBD1 matches at 9 bases. The germline V gene has CDR1 SGHAT and CDR2 FQNNGV. CDR3 length: 17 amino acids. The V gene end was trimmed by 5 bases and the J gene end by 2 bases; junction bases not matched to a gene: 13. The CDR3 region is CASSRDRARGSAYEQYF. The CDR3 DNA reads TGTGCCAGCAGCCGGGACAGGGCACGCGGGAGTGCCTACGAGCAGTACTTC.

The V call is TRBV12-5, the J call TRBJ1-1; 8 positions match TRBD1. V was pared by 7 bases and J by 5 bases, with 12 bases of the junction left unmatched. The CDR3 runs 15 residues. Per germline, CDR1 LGHNT and CDR2 FRNRAP. The CDR3, as DNA: TGTGCTAGTGTTAAAGAGCAGGGGGCTGGGACTGAAGCTTTCTTT. Translation: CASVKEQGAGTEAFF.

This clonotype was seen repeatedly, ten times or more. This chain uses TRBV28 with TRBJ2-1, with 8 bases lining up with TRBD2. Germline CDR1 reads MDHEN; CDR2 reads SYDVKM. CDR3 length: 16 amino acids. The V gene end was trimmed by 1 base and the J gene end by 3 bases; junction bases not matched to a gene: 5. The CDR3 sequence is CASSLYSREDYNEQFF. The CDR3, as DNA: TGTGCCAGCAGTTTATACTCGCGGGAGGACTACAATGAGCAGTTCTTC.